This record looks at one T cell receptor (beta chain) sequence and its context. Its antigen is not known. The sample belongs to a study of cytomegalovirus exposure and HLA in healthy donors. Study-level results: Presence/absence comparisons presumed near-even sequencing depth among donors. Both high specificity and high sensitivity reportedly marked the classifier's diagnosis of cytomegalovirus status.

With 2 bases removed from V and 2 bases from J, the gap between germline ends came to 10 bases. The CDR3 contains 15 residues. Germline V gene data show CDR1 as LNHDA and CDR2 as SQIVND (reference sequence). Vbeta (60) and Jbeta (13) primers were used in the PCR. TCRdb's table, derived via immunoSEQ multiplex PCR, lists solely in-frame clones and lacks some. The data show 100,000 to 150,000 clones, less than 80% seen once. The specimen was PBMCs. This TCR came from a man aged 40-49 years in good health and CMV-seropositive. The chain employs TRBV19 and TRBJ2-1; maybe TRBD2 (6 bases). The CDR3 sequence: CASSISRGTYNEQFF. The CDR3, as DNA: TGTGCCAGTAGTATATCGCGGGGAACCTACAATGAGCAGTTCTTC.